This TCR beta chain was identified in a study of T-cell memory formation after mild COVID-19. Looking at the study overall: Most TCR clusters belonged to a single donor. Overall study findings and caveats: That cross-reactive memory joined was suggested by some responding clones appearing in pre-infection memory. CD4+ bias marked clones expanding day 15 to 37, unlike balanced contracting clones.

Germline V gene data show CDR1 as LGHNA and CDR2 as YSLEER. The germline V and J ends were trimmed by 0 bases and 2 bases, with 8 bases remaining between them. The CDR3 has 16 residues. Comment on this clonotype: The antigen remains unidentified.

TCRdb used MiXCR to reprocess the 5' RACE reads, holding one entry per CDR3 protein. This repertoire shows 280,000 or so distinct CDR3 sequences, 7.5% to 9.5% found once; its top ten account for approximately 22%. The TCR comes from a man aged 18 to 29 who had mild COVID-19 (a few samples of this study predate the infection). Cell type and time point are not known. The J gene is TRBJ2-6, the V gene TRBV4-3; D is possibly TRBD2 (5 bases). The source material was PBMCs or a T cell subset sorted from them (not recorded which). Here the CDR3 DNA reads TGCGCCAGCAGCCAAGATATCGGGGCTGGGGCCAACGTCCTGACTTTC. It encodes CASSQDIGAGANVLTF.